This TCR beta chain was identified during a study of blood T cell repertoires in COVID-19. V shed 5 bases and J shed 8 bases, with 15 bases lying between them. Germline V gene sequence: CDR1 SEHNR, CDR2 FQNEAQ (reference sequence). The CDR3 has 14 residues. Participant-reported clinical history was the basis for cohort assignment. Within the 2 weeks before study entry, each person in the exposed group met a COVID-19 case. This clone came up a few times. The repertoire was sequenced with immunoSEQ multiplex PCR; TCRdb's copy has only in-frame clones and lacks some. Of approximately 220,000 clones in the sample, 83% were seen once.

Sequences were obtained from PBMCs or T cells enriched from blood (not recorded which). This clonotype was obtained from a woman between 45 and 65 years old who had been exposed to COVID-19. The rearrangement links TRBV7-9 to TRBJ2-2; weak D call: TRBD1 (6 bases). The CDR3, as DNA: TGTGCCAGCAGCCGGACAGCCGGCACGGGGGAGCTGTTTTTT. Protein sequence: CASSRTAGTGELFF.